Listed here are 11 T cell receptor beta chains from one sample, sequenced in a study of blood T cell repertoires in COVID-19. Some clones are missing from TCRdb's copy, which holds only in-frame ones; the method was immunoSEQ multiplex PCR. The table records some 410,000 clones, roughly 90% of them present only once. Sequencing was carried out using PBMCs or T cells enriched from blood (not recorded which). The receptors were sampled from a woman aged 25 to 39 with acute COVID-19.

This chain joins TRBV29-1 and TRBJ1-1, with 9 bases matching TRBD1. The CDR3 has 13 residues. Germline CDR1 SQVTM, CDR2 ANQGSEA. Trimming at V came to 7 bases and at J to 4 bases, leaving 7 bases not matched to a gene. CDR3 sequence reads: CSAHRGQGTEAFF. The CDR3 DNA is TGCAGCGCCCACAGGGGGCAGGGCACTGAAGCTTTCTTT.

The chain couples TRBV20-1 to TRBJ1-1; D ambiguous. CDR3 length: 12 amino acids. Germline CDR1 DFQATT, CDR2 SNEGSKA (reference sequence). V was trimmed by 3 bases and J by 4 bases, leaving 9 bases between them. Here the CDR3 DNA reads TGCAGTGCTAGTCCCTCCGGCACTGAAGCTTTCTTT. Encoded protein: CSASPSGTEAFF.

The V and J genes are TRBV28 and TRBJ1-2; TRBD1 is a possible D gene (6 bases). Trimming cost V 10 bases and J 7 bases, with 19 bases left between them. Germline assignment: CDR1 MDHEN and CDR2 SYDVKM. The CDR3 extends over 13 amino acids. The CDR3 is CATPRPGVGGYTF. The CDR3 DNA is TGTGCCACCCCCCGTCCAGGGGTGGGTGGCTACACCTTC.

The chain recombines TRBV5-1 with TRBJ2-3; D gene uncertain. Germline V gene data show CDR1 as SGHRS and CDR2 as YFSETQ. The CDR3 has 14 residues. Deletions cut 2 bases from V and 0 bases from J, with 7 bases between. The CDR3: CASSLAASTDTQYF. CDR3 DNA: TGCGCCAGCAGCTTAGCCGCTAGCACAGATACGCAGTATTTT.

A few counts support this clone. The chain links TRBV10-3 to TRBJ2-1; possible D gene TRBD2, 7 bases. Germline assignment: CDR1 ENHRY and CDR2 SYGVKD. Trimming removed 5 bases at V and 0 bases at J, with 14 bases between. The CDR3 extends over 16 amino acids. The CDR3 here is CAISRRGGNSYNEQFF. The CDR3 coding sequence is TGTGCCATCAGTAGAAGGGGGGGGAACTCCTACAATGAGCAGTTCTTC.

The chain uses TRBV4-1 and TRBJ2-7, with a weak D call TRBD1 (5 bases). Trimming stripped 4 bases from V and 6 bases from J, with 22 bases between. The germline V gene has CDR1 MGHRA and CDR2 YSYEKL. The CDR3 length is 16 residues. Here the CDR3 DNA reads TGCGCCAGCAGCCTACTCATGGACAACGAGTACTCCGAGCAGTACTTC. Protein product: CASSLLMDNEYSEQYF.

This chain connects TRBV5-1 to TRBJ1-5; D perhaps matches TRBD1 (5 bases). The CDR3 runs to 16 residues. Trimming pared 4 bases from V and 1 base from J, leaving 15 bases between. Germline values: CDR1 SGHRS, CDR2 YFSETQ. As DNA, the CDR3 is TGCGCCAGCAGCCCCGACGAGGGACTAAGCAATCAGCCCCAGCATTTT. It encodes CASSPDEGLSNQPQHF. The entire variable domain, with the rest obtained from reference TRBV5-1 and TRBJ1-5, is as follows: KAGVTQTPRYLIKTRGQQVTLSCSPISGHRSVSWYQQTPGQGLQFLFEYFSETQRNKGNFPGRFSGRQFSNSRSEMNVSTLELGDSALYLCASSPDEGLSNQPQHFGDGTRLSIL.

A few counts support this clone. The CDR3 region is CASSLDGQGAQREAFF. In DNA, the CDR3 is TGCGCCAGCAGCTTGGACGGACAGGGGGCGCAGCGTGAAGCTTTCTTT. This chain uses TRBV5-1 with TRBJ1-1; 11 positions match TRBD1. Looked up from germline, CDR1 is SGHRS and CDR2 is YFSETQ. V gave up 0 bases and J gave up 7 bases; unmatched junction bases: 8. This CDR3 comprises 16 residues.

The chain joins TRBV7-9 to TRBJ1-4; 7 bases fit TRBD1. Germline values: CDR1 SEHNR, CDR2 FQNEAQ (reference sequence). With 4 bases clipped from V and 4 bases from J, the junction kept 6 bases outside the gene matches. The CDR3 runs 15 residues. The chain's CDR3 is CASSSPTGINEKLFF. The CDR3 nucleotides are TGTGCCAGCAGCTCCCCGACAGGGATTAATGAAAAACTGTTTTTT.

V and J are TRBV12-5 and TRBJ1-4, with D maybe TRBD1 (5 bases). V shed 5 bases and J shed 0 bases, with 10 bases lying between them. This CDR3 region has 15 residues. Germline V CDR1 and CDR2: LGHNT, FRNRAP. CDR3 DNA: TGTGCTAGTGGTCCCGGGGGTGCAACTAATGAAAAACTGTTTTTT. This translates into CASGPGGATNEKLFF. Full variable domain (missing parts from reference TRBV12-5 and TRBJ1-4): DARVTQTPRHKVTEMGQEVTMRCQPILGHNTVFWYRQTMMQGLELLAYFRNRAPLDDSGMPKDRFSAEMPDATLATLKIQPSEPRDSAVYFCASGPGGATNEKLFFGSGTQLSVL.

The chain has TRBV2 and TRBJ1-4; 11 bases agree with TRBD1. The CDR3 is 18 amino acids. Germline CDR1 and CDR2: SNHLY and FYNNEI. V lost 5 bases, J lost 0 bases, and 8 bases stayed unmatched. DNA for the CDR3: TGTGCCAGCAGTAGGGACAGGGGGACCAAAACAACTAATGAAAAACTGTTTTTT. Translation: CASSRDRGTKTTNEKLFF.